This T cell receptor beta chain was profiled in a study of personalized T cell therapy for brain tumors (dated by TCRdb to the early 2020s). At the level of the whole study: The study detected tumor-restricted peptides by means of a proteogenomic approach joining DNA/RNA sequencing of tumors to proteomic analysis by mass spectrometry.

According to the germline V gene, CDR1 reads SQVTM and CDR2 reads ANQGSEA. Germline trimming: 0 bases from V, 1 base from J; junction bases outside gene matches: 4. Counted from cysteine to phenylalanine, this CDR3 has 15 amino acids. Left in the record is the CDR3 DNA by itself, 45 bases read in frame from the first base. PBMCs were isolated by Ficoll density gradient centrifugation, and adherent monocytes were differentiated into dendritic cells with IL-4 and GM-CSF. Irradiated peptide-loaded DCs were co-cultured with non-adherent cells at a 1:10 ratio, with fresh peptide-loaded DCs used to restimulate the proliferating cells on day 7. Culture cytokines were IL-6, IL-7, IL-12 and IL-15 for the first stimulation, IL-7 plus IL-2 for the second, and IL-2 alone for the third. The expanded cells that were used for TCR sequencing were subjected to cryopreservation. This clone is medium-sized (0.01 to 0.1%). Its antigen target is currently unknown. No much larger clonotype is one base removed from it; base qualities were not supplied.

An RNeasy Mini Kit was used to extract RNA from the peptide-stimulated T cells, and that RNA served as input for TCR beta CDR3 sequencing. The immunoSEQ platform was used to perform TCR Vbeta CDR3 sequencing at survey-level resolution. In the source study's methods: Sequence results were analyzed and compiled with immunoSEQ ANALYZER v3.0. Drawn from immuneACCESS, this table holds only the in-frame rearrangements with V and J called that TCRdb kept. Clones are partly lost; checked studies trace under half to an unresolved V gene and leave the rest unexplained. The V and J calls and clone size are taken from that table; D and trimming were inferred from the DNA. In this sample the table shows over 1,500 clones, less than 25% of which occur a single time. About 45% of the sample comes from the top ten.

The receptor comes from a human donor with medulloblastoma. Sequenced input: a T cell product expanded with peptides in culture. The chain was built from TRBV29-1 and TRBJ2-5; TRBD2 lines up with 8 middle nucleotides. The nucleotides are TGCAGCGTTGAAGAGGGACTAGGACCCCAAGAGACCCAGTACTTC. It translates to CSVEEGLGPQETQYF. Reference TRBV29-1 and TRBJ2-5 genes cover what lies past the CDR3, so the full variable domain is SAVISQKPSRDICQRGTSLTIQCQVDSQVTMMFWYRQQPGQSLTLIATANQGSEATYESGFVIDKFPISRPNLTFSTLTVSNMSPEDSSIYLCSVEEGLGPQETQYFGPGTRLLVL.